A selection of T cell receptor beta chains follows, all from one sample in a study of Ad26.COV2.S vaccination and SARS-CoV-2 variants. Assay used: immunoSEQ multiplex PCR; TCRdb lists only in-frame clones, some missing. This sample carries about 350,000 clones, 90% to 95% of them seen once, and the ten largest clones take 3.9%. This specimen consisted of peripheral blood, obtained after recovery from COVID-19. The receptor set was obtained from a human donor who had recovered from COVID-19. Both conserved end residues are part of each CDR3. The D gene is left open where the match is weak.

v_call	j_call	cdr3_length	d_call	cdr3_nt	cdr3_aa
TRBV4-3	TRBJ1-4	15	TRBD1	TGCGCCAGCAGCGACCCGACAGGGGCTAATGAAAAACTGTTTTTT	CASSDPTGANEKLFF
TRBV18	TRBJ1-4	14	-	TGTGCCATCCTGAACAGGCCAACTAATGAAAAACTGTTTTTT	CAILNRPTNEKLFF
TRBV18	TRBJ1-2	15	-	TGTGCCAGCTCACCATCGGTTGCAGGGGACTATGGCTACACCTTC	CASSPSVAGDYGYTF
TRBV7-8	TRBJ2-1	15	TRBD2	TGTGCCAGCAGCTGGACTAGCGGGGCCCACAATGAGCAGTTCTTC	CASSWTSGAHNEQFF
TRBV4-1	TRBJ2-5	13	TRBD2	TGCGCCAGCAGTCGGGGGGGCCGGGAGACCCAGTACTTC	CASSRGGRETQYF
TRBV15	TRBJ1-5	13	-	TGTGCCACCAGCAGTACCTTTAATCAGCCCCAGCATTTT	CATSSTFNQPQHF
TRBV2	TRBJ1-3	12	-	TGTGCCAGCAGTCAGACAGGAAACACCATATATTTT	CASSQTGNTIYF
TRBV6-5	TRBJ1-2	15	-	TGTGCCAGCAGTTACTCTTCAGGGCAGGCATATGGCTACACCTTC	CASSYSSGQAYGYTF
TRBV5-1	TRBJ2-2	13	-	TGCGCCAGCAGCTTGGCCCTCAGGGAAGAGCTGTTTTTT	CASSLALREELFF
TRBV5-6	TRBJ1-1	17	-	TGTGCCAGCAGCCAATCCCTGTTTAGGGGTGGGTGGAGAGAAGCTTTCTTT	CASSQSLFRGGWREAFF
TRBV18	TRBJ1-1	16	-	TGTGCCAGCTCACTAATCCGGGCCCCAGCGAACACTGAAGCTTTCTTT	CASSLIRAPANTEAFF
TRBV2	TRBJ2-1	12	-	TGTGCCAGAGGACTAACCTACAATGAGCAGTTCTTC	CARGLTYNEQFF
TRBV4-3	TRBJ2-7	18	TRBD1	TGCGCCAGCAGCCAATACCAAAATACAGGGGTTTCATCCTACGAGCAGTACTTC	CASSQYQNTGVSSYEQYF
TRBV7-9	TRBJ1-1	17	-	TGTGCCAGCAGCTTAGTCCAACGCCTTAAGGAGAACACTGAAGCTTTCTTT	CASSLVQRLKENTEAFF
TRBV11-2	TRBJ1-1	15	TRBD1	TGTGCCAGCAGCCCCAGGGGGGATATGAACACTGAAGCTTTCTTT	CASSPRGDMNTEAFF
TRBV11-2	TRBJ1-1	14	-	TGTGCCAGCAGCTTGGCCAGCGGGAACACTGAAGCTTTCTTT	CASSLASGNTEAFF
TRBV6-4	TRBJ2-3	15	TRBD1	TGTGCCAGCAGTGACTCGCCCGCAGGGGGAGATACGCAGTATTTT	CASSDSPAGGDTQYF